Presented here are 12 T cell receptor beta chains from one specimen sequenced in a study of tumor-infiltrating lymphocytes in primary liver carcinoma. Alongside blood RNA obtained from unsorted whole blood, germline DNA was also extracted. Reverse transcription of around 500 ng total RNA with a constant-region primer produced TCR beta cDNA. Three nested multiplex PCR rounds of slightly modified ARM-PCR generated TCR beta libraries. A C-beta reverse primer was combined with TRBV1-TRBV30 forward primers in the first two PCR rounds, and each round had approximately 10 cycles. MiXCR, run by TCRdb on the multiplex PCR reads, gives a single entry per CDR3 protein. The data show 250,000 to 400,000 distinct CDR3 sequences, 65% seen once. Sequenced sample: peripheral blood. These receptors all come from a man in his forties or fifties with primary liver carcinoma and hepatitis B virus infection.

Notes on this clonotype: A much bigger clone sits one base away, suggesting this may be a read error. The chain combines TRBV6-2 or TRBV6-3 with TRBJ2-7, with TRBD2 as a possible D gene (6 bases). This CDR3 has 13 residues. V was clipped by 2 bases and J by 7 bases, with 12 bases between them. CDR1 MNHEY and CDR2 SVGEGT come from the germline V gene. The CDR3: CASSYGGSVEQYF. In nucleotides, the CDR3 is TGTGCCAGCAGTTACGGAGGGAGTGTTGAGCAGTACTTC.

A word on this clonotype: A clone one base away is much larger, so this may be a read error. The genes are TRBV6-6 and TRBJ1-2, with TRBD1 identical over 8 bases. Germline V CDR1 and CDR2: MNHNY, SVGAGI (reference sequence). Trimming took 8 bases from V and 1 from J; bases not matched to a gene: 6. The CDR3 spans 14 residues. The CDR3 region is CASGPGGDNYGYTF. The CDR3 DNA reads TGTGCCAGCGGTCCAGGGGGCGATAACTATGGCTACACCTTC.

This clonotype was seen repeatedly, ten times or more. At one of its ends the junction is not consistent with the germline gene, which may arise from a read error. The chain recombines TRBV5-4 with TRBJ2-6; D call uncertain. This CDR3 comprises 14 residues. CDR1 is SGHNT, CDR2 YYREEE, per germline (reference sequence). CDR3 residues: CASSLATGANVLTF. CDR3 nucleotide sequence: TGCGCCAGCAGCTTGGCCACCGGGGCCAACGTCCTGACTTTC. Filled out from reference TRBV5-4 and TRBJ2-6, the complete variable domain reads ETGVTQSPTHLIKTRGQQVTLRCSSQSGHNTVSWYQQALGQGPQFIFQYYREEENGRGNFPPRFSGLQFPNYSSELNVNALELDDSALYLCASSLATGANVLTFGAGSRLTVL.

This clonotype showed up just once. A much bigger clone sits one base away, suggesting this may be a read error. This chain links TRBV6-6 with TRBJ1-2, with a weak D call TRBD1 (5 bases). The CDR3 covers 15 residues. Germline-derived CDR1 and CDR2 are MNHNY and SVGAGI (reference sequence). The CDR3 DNA reads TGTACCAGCAGTTACTCGAGACAGTCCCGCTTTGGCTACACCTTC. It translates to CTSSYSRQSRFGYTF.

In this sample, this clonotype turned up a few times. The chain combines TRBV10-2 with TRBJ2-7, with 9 bases fitting TRBD1. J lost 6 bases, V lost 7 bases, and 10 bases had no gene match. Looked up from germline, CDR1 is WSHSY and CDR2 is SAAADI. This CDR3 is 14 amino acids long. The CDR3 here is CASTLTPGQGEQYF. The CDR3 DNA follows: TGCGCCAGCACCCTCACTCCGGGACAGGGCGAGCAGTACTTC.

Concerning this clonotype itself: Being one base from a much bigger clone, this may be a read error. The CDR3 region is CASTRLSGGPYEQYF. CDR3 DNA: TGCGCCAGCACCAGACTATCGGGAGGGCCATACGAGCAGTACTTC. J is TRBJ2-7 and V is TRBV10-2; TRBD2 agrees at 8 bases. V trimming: 7 bases; J trimming: 4 bases; junction bases outside the gene matches: 12. From germline, CDR1 is WSHSY and CDR2 SAAADI. This CDR3 comprises 15 residues.

This sequence joins TRBV5-1 and TRBJ2-7; TRBD2 matches 8 bases. With 0 bases clipped from V and 4 bases from J, the junction kept 6 bases outside the gene matches. The CDR3 is 15 amino acids. Germline V CDR1 and CDR2: SGHRS, YFSETQ. This CDR3 reads CASSLVGTSGYEQYF. The CDR3 DNA is TGCGCCAGCAGCTTGGTCGGGACTAGTGGTTACGAGCAGTACTTC. Together with reference TRBV5-1 and TRBJ2-7, the CDR3 gives the full variable domain: KAGVTQTPRYLIKTRGQQVTLSCSPISGHRSVSWYQQTPGQGLQFLFEYFSETQRNKGNFPGRFSGRQFSNSRSEMNVSTLELGDSALYLCASSLVGTSGYEQYFGPGTRLTVT.

About this clonotype itself: One end of the junction fails to match germline, which may point to a read error. The J gene is TRBJ1-1, the V gene TRBV11-1; D gene uncertain. The length of the CDR3 is 13 residues. In germline, CDR1 is SGHAT, CDR2 FQDESV (reference sequence). Written as DNA, the CDR3 is TGTGCCAGCAGTCGGAACATGACTACTGAAACTTTCTTT. It translates to CASSRNMTTETFF.

As regards this clonotype: A single base separates this from a much larger clone, so it may be a read error. V usage is TRBV6-2 or TRBV6-3 and J usage is TRBJ2-2; no firm D call. CDR1 and CDR2 (germline): MNHEY, SVGEGT. The length of the CDR3 is 11 residues. The CDR3 sequence: CVSYLPGELFF. DNA for the CDR3: TGTGTCAGTTACCTGCCGGGGGAGCTGTTTTTT.

Details on this clonotype: This may be a read error: a much more frequent sequence differs by one nucleotide. The gene calls are TRBV10-3 and TRBJ2-7; 9 bases match TRBD2. Germline-derived CDR1 and CDR2 are ENHRY and SYGVKD. This CDR3 is 14 amino acids long. The CDR3 is CAISPSGTPYEQCF. CDR3 nucleotides: TGTGCCATCAGTCCTAGCGGGACCCCCTACGAGCAGTGCTTC.

The J gene is TRBJ2-7, the V gene TRBV11-2; no reliable D call. V was trimmed by 5 bases and J by 2 bases, leaving 10 bases between them. From germline, CDR1 is SGHAT and CDR2 FQNNGV. The CDR3 runs to 13 residues. CDR3 nucleotide sequence: TGTGCCAGCAGCGCATCGGTAACCTACGAGCAGTACTTC. Its protein is CASSASVTYEQYF.

This clonotype came up many times. The rearrangement joins TRBV6-5 to TRBJ1-1; maybe TRBD1 (5 bases). CDR1 and CDR2 (germline): MNHEY, SVGAGI. There are 14 residues in the CDR3. The V end lost 5 bases, the J end lost 5 bases, and 15 bases lay between the germline ends. In nucleotides, the CDR3 is TGTGCCAGCAGTCTAACCGGGGCGGGAACTGAAGCTTTCTTT. It encodes CASSLTGAGTEAFF.